Listed below are T cell receptor beta chains from one sample, sequenced in a study of shared clonotypes between healthy human individuals. TCRdb keeps only in-frame clones here, not all; method: immunoSEQ multiplex PCR. The sample lists about 2 million clones, about 95% occurring once. The material sequenced was naive CD8+ T cells sorted from blood. These TCRs come from a man between 18 and 35 years old in good health. The CDR3 runs from the conserved cysteine through the conserved F or W. The D gene is left open where the match is weak. Not every row has a clone size; where given, it reads once, few, many or a size class.

size,D,V,J,CDR3,DNA
once,NA,TRBV10-1,TRBJ1-2,CASSEPRIIFRGYGYTF,TGCGCCAGCAGTGAACCACGGATCATATTTCGGGGCTATGGCTACACCTTC
NA,NA,TRBV27,TRBJ1-2,CASSSTGGTYGYTF,TGTGCCAGCAGTTCCACGGGGGGGACTTATGGCTACACCTTC
NA,NA,TRBV28,TRBJ1-1,CASSLWDRDSEAFF,TGTGCCAGCAGTTTATGGGACAGAGACTCTGAAGCTTTCTTT
NA,NA,TRBV27,TRBJ2-1,CASSPSKGESANEQFF,TGTGCCAGCAGTCCCTCCAAGGGTGAGTCTGCCAATGAGCAGTTCTTC
NA,TRBD1,TRBV19,TRBJ2-7,CASSLGQGYEQYF,TGTGCCAGTAGCCTCGGACAGGGGTACGAGCAGTACTTC
NA,TRBD2,TRBV2,TRBJ2-7,CASSASGGDYEQYF,TGTGCCAGCAGTGCCAGCGGGGGTGACTACGAGCAGTACTTC
NA,NA,TRBV4-3,TRBJ1-4,CASSETGFPFEEKLFF,TGCGCCAGCAGCGAGACAGGATTCCCATTTGAAGAAAAACTGTTTTTT
NA,TRBD2,TRBV10-2,TRBJ2-7,CASSLLAGGSYEQYF,TGCGCCAGCAGTCTACTAGCGGGAGGCTCCTACGAGCAGTACTTC
NA,TRBD2,TRBV5-4,TRBJ2-5,CASSLAGGGEGQETQYF,TGTGCCAGCAGCTTGGCCGGGGGAGGGGAAGGACAAGAGACCCAGTACTTC
once,NA,TRBV27,TRBJ1-2,CASSLLAPLGNYGYTF,TGTGCCAGCAGTTTATTGGCACCCCTGGGGAACTATGGCTACACCTTC
NA,NA,TRBV5-4,TRBJ2-7,CASSLGQGGTYEQYF,TGTGCCAGCAGCTTGGGGCAGGGGGGGACCTACGAGCAGTACTTC
NA,NA,TRBV18,TRBJ1-2,CASSDSGTYGYTF,TGTGCCAGCTCTGACTCAGGAACTTATGGCTACACCTTC
NA,NA,TRBV25-1,TRBJ2-1,CASTEQGMGRDEQFF,TGTGCCAGCACCGAGCAAGGAATGGGGCGGGATGAGCAGTTCTTC
NA,NA,TRBV10-2,TRBJ2-7,CASSEQDYEQYF,TGCGCCAGCAGTGAGCAGGACTACGAGCAGTACTTC
NA,NA,TRBV5-1,TRBJ2-5,CASSLEGRGYQETQYF,TGCGCCAGCAGCTTGGAGGGCAGGGGCTACCAAGAGACCCAGTACTTC
once,NA,TRBV5-4,TRBJ1-6,CASSLDFGTTSYNSPLHF,TGTGCCAGCAGCTTGGACTTCGGAACAACTTCCTATAATTCACCCCTCCACTTT
NA,TRBD1,TRBV30,TRBJ2-3,CAWSAGTGSRQYF,TGTGCCTGGAGTGCCGGGACAGGGTCTAGGCAGTATTTT
NA,NA,TRBV27,TRBJ2-1,CASSLRAAYNEQFF,TGTGCCAGCAGTTTAAGGGCCGCCTACAATGAGCAGTTCTTC
NA,NA,TRBV6-1,TRBJ1-2,CASREGEDVSYGYTF,TGTGCCAGCAGGGAGGGGGAGGACGTATCTTATGGCTACACCTTC
NA,NA,TRBV27,TRBJ2-2,CASSPETTPGELFF,TGTGCCAGCAGTCCAGAGACCACCCCCGGGGAGCTGTTTTTT
NA,NA,TRBV7-3,TRBJ2-5,CASSSSGTGTQYF,TGTGCCAGCAGCTCGTCCGGGACGGGGACCCAGTACTTC
NA,NA,TRBV4-3,TRBJ1-1,CASSPQDSPNTEAFF,TGCGCCAGCAGCCCCCAGGACAGCCCGAACACTGAAGCTTTCTTT
NA,TRBD1,TRBV11-2,TRBJ2-3,CASSMMTGSSTDTQYF,TGTGCCAGCAGCATGATGACAGGGTCTAGCACAGATACGCAGTATTTT
NA,NA,TRBV28,TRBJ2-7,CASSLVGPDEQYF,TGTGCCAGCAGTTTAGTAGGGCCCGACGAGCAGTACTTC
NA,NA,TRBV29-1,TRBJ2-6,CSVIGSGANVLTF,TGCAGCGTTATTGGATCTGGGGCCAACGTCCTGACTTTC
NA,NA,TRBV4-1,TRBJ1-1,CASSLPGGATEAFF,TGCGCCAGCAGCCTTCCTGGGGGGGCAACTGAAGCTTTCTTT
NA,NA,TRBV5-4,TRBJ2-5,CASSSGTEQETQYF,TGTGCCAGCAGCTCCGGGACCGAGCAAGAGACCCAGTACTTC
NA,NA,TRBV28,TRBJ2-2,CASSHGPPTYPNTGELFF,TGTGCCAGCAGTCACGGCCCTCCAACATACCCGAACACCGGGGAGCTGTTTTTT
NA,TRBD1,TRBV28,TRBJ1-5,CASMPTQGQRFNQPQHF,TGTGCCAGCATGCCAACACAGGGGCAGAGGTTTAATCAGCCCCAGCATTTT
once,TRBD2,TRBV2,TRBJ2-1,CASSEVRRGGNNEQFF,TGTGCCAGCAGTGAAGTCCGGCGGGGGGGCAACAATGAGCAGTTCTTC
NA,NA,TRBV5-1,TRBJ2-7,CASSPDSHEQYF,TGCGCCAGCAGCCCGGACAGCCACGAGCAGTACTTC
NA,NA,TRBV27,TRBJ2-3,CASSRAGRTDTQYF,TGTGCCAGCAGTCGGGCGGGCCGCACAGATACGCAGTATTTT
once,NA,TRBV10-3,TRBJ2-1,CAISEVGSSYNEQFF,TGTGCCATCAGTGAGGTCGGGAGCTCCTACAATGAGCAGTTCTTC
NA,NA,TRBV18,TRBJ2-7,CASSRGYSYEQYF,TGTGCCAGCTCACGCGGGTACTCCTACGAGCAGTACTTC
once,NA,TRBV27,TRBJ2-7,CASSPEGGSYEQYF,TGTGCCAGCAGCCCGGAGGGGGGAAGCTACGAGCAGTACTTC
NA,NA,TRBV9,TRBJ2-1,CASSAFGNEQFF,TGTGCCAGCAGCGCCTTCGGCAATGAGCAGTTCTTC
once,TRBD2,TRBV29-1,TRBJ2-5,CSVEDPARGKETQYF,TGCAGCGTTGAAGATCCGGCGCGGGGGAAGGAGACCCAGTACTTC
NA,NA,TRBV27,TRBJ1-4,CASSLTSNEKLFF,TGTGCCAGCAGCCTAACGTCGAATGAAAAACTGTTTTTT
NA,TRBD1,TRBV5-6,TRBJ2-1,CASNLGDREEINEQFF,TGTGCCAGCAACTTGGGGGACAGGGAGGAGATCAATGAGCAGTTCTTC
NA,TRBD1,TRBV27,TRBJ1-2,CASSLGQGARGYTF,TGTGCCAGCAGTTTGGGACAGGGGGCGCGTGGCTACACCTTC
NA,NA,TRBV5-5,TRBJ2-5,CASSLDGARTETQYF,TGTGCCAGCAGCTTGGACGGGGCGCGTACGGAGACCCAGTACTTC
NA,TRBD2,TRBV4-1,TRBJ2-1,CASSPGLAGEGYNEQFF,TGCGCCAGCAGCCCGGGACTAGCGGGAGAAGGATACAATGAGCAGTTCTTC
NA,NA,TRBV10-1,TRBJ2-3,CASSDHLQGVGMDTQYF,TGCGCCAGCAGTGACCACTTACAGGGCGTTGGAATGGATACGCAGTATTTT
NA,TRBD2,TRBV5-8,TRBJ2-3,CASSRGGAGLSDTQYF,TGTGCCAGCAGCCGGGGAGGGGCGGGATTGTCAGATACGCAGTATTTT
NA,TRBD1,TRBV30,TRBJ2-7,CAWSVQGVGLGLSYEQYF,TGTGCCTGGAGTGTACAGGGGGTGGGACTTGGCCTCTCCTACGAGCAGTACTTC
NA,NA,TRBV28,TRBJ2-2,CASSLRGLRAGELFF,TGTGCCAGCAGTTTAAGGGGGTTGAGAGCCGGGGAGCTGTTTTTT
NA,TRBD2,TRBV4-3,TRBJ2-1,CASSRTSGSYNEQFF,TGCGCCAGCAGTCGGACTAGCGGGAGTTACAATGAGCAGTTCTTC
NA,TRBD1,TRBV7-2,TRBJ2-5,CASRDRGLETQYF,TGTGCCAGCAGAGACAGGGGGCTAGAGACCCAGTACTTC
NA,NA,TRBV5-4,TRBJ2-7,CASSLSAGYEQYF,TGTGCCAGCAGCTTGAGCGCGGGCTACGAGCAGTACTTC
once,NA,TRBV7-8,TRBJ2-7,CASSSRGAYEQYF,TGTGCCAGCAGCTCCCGAGGAGCCTACGAGCAGTACTTC
many,TRBD2,TRBV29-1,TRBJ2-5,CSVVAGGKAETQYF,TGCAGCGTTGTTGCGGGAGGGAAGGCAGAGACCCAGTACTTC
NA,NA,TRBV21-1,TRBJ2-7,CASSTEGDYYPNQLRGLSYEQYF,TGTGCCAGCAGCACTGAGGGCGACTATTACCCAAACCAACTTCGTGGCTTAAGTTACGAGCAGTACTTC
NA,NA,TRBV6-1,TRBJ1-5,CASSAWGPNNQPQHF,TGTGCCAGCAGTGCTTGGGGACCGAACAATCAGCCCCAGCATTTT
NA,NA,TRBV7-7,TRBJ2-5,CASSLVKASMETQYF,TGTGCTAGCAGCTTAGTCAAGGCCTCCATGGAGACCCAGTACTTC
NA,NA,TRBV14,TRBJ1-2,CASSQDRRGGYTF,TGTGCCAGCAGCCAAGATAGGCGGGGTGGCTACACCTTC
NA,TRBD2,TRBV6-4,TRBJ2-1,CASSDSFGRESNNEQFF,TGTGCCAGCAGTGACTCGTTTGGGCGGGAGAGCAACAATGAGCAGTTCTTC
NA,TRBD1,TRBV2,TRBJ2-5,CASGDSEKETQYF,TGTGCCAGCGGGGACAGCGAAAAAGAGACCCAGTACTTC
once,NA,TRBV29-1,TRBJ1-2,CSVEEIPIDGYTF,TGCAGCGTTGAAGAGATTCCGATAGATGGCTACACCTTC